These 21 T cell receptor beta chains were all obtained from the same sample, sequenced in a study of blood T cell repertoires in COVID-19. Only in-frame clones appear in the TCRdb table, and some are missing; sequencing was by immunoSEQ multiplex PCR. The sample consists of roughly 100,000 clones, around 83% of them appearing once. Sequenced input: peripheral blood. The receptor source for this set is a human donor in a cohort sampled during active COVID-19.

The gene calls are TRBV5-1 and TRBJ2-2, with D hard to call. Germline V gives CDR1 SGHRS, CDR2 YFSETQ. The CDR3 loop spans 15 amino acids. V gave up 0 bases and J gave up 1 base, with 7 bases separating them. CDR3 residues: CASSLGLGNTGELFF. The CDR3 DNA is TGCGCCAGCAGCTTGGGGCTTGGGAACACCGGGGAGCTGTTTTTT. The full variable domain, its missing parts supplied by reference TRBV5-1 and TRBJ2-2, is KAGVTQTPRYLIKTRGQQVTLSCSPISGHRSVSWYQQTPGQGLQFLFEYFSETQRNKGNFPGRFSGRQFSNSRSEMNVSTLELGDSALYLCASSLGLGNTGELFFGEGSRLTVL.

The rearrangement links TRBV6-5 to TRBJ1-5; D is perhaps TRBD1 (5 bases). Germline loops: CDR1 MNHEY, CDR2 SVGAGI. Trimming left V 0 bases short and J 6 bases short, with 12 bases between. The CDR3 is made up of 15 amino acids. CDR3 coding DNA: TGTGCCAGCAGTTACTCGAGGCAGGGAGGTCAGCCCCAGCATTTT. It yields the protein CASSYSRQGGQPQHF.

The rearrangement uses TRBV7-2 and TRBJ1-1, with 9 bases identical to TRBD1. CDR1 is SGHTA, CDR2 FQGNSA, per germline. The CDR3 consists of 14 residues. V was pared by 4 bases and J by 0 bases, with 0 bases of the junction left unmatched. This chain's CDR3 is CASSWDRVNTEAFF. The DNA for the CDR3 is TGTGCCAGCAGCTGGGACAGGGTGAACACTGAAGCTTTCTTT.

This chain connects TRBV30 to TRBJ1-1; unclear D gene. CDR3 length equals 13 residues. V gave up 3 bases and J gave up 4 bases, with 12 bases separating them. CDR1 and CDR2 from the germline V gene are GTSNPN and SVGIG (reference sequence). CDR3 protein: CAWRRGVATEAFF. The CDR3, as DNA: TGTGCCTGGAGGCGGGGTGTGGCCACTGAAGCTTTCTTT.

A remark on this clone: One junction end disagrees with the germline gene, perhaps due to a read error. The genes are TRBV6-5 and TRBJ1-1; 8 bases fit TRBD1. The germline V gene has CDR1 MNHEY and CDR2 SVGAGI. CDR3 length: 14 amino acids. The CDR3 loop reads CASRDQGANAEAFF. CDR3 in DNA: TGTGCCAGCAGGGATCAGGGGGCGAACGCTGAAGCTTTCTTT.

This rearrangement joins TRBV3-1 (or the pseudogene TRBV3-2) to TRBJ1-5; no firm D call. Looked up from germline, CDR1 is LGHDT and CDR2 is YNNKEL (reference sequence). This CDR3 spans 15 amino acids. V dropped 1 base and J dropped 1 base, with 8 bases sitting between them. The CDR3 DNA reads as TGTGCCAGCAGCCAAGGCACAGCCAGCAATCAGCCCCAGCATTTT. Translated: CASSQGTASNQPQHF.

The rearrangement joins TRBV12-3 or TRBV12-4 to TRBJ2-7; D possibly corresponds to TRBD2 (6 bases). The CDR3 consists of 12 residues. The germline V and J ends were trimmed by 5 bases and 10 bases, with 15 bases remaining between them. The DNA for the CDR3 is TGTGCCAGCAGTAGGGGAGGAGGTGCCCAGTACTTC. This sequence encodes CASSRGGGAQYF.

This chain connects TRBV14 to TRBJ1-4, with a weak D call TRBD1 (6 bases). This CDR3 is built from 14 residues. The V end lost 6 bases, the J end lost 8 bases, and 16 bases lay between the germline ends. The germline V gene has CDR1 SGHDN and CDR2 FVKESK. The CDR3 DNA is TGTGCCAGCAGGCTCGGGACAAGTGGCGAAAAACTGTTTTTT. It encodes CASRLGTSGEKLFF.

The CDR3 loop is CASSLTGTGLRVGSEKLFF. DNA of the CDR3: TGCGCCAGCAGCCTAACCGGGACAGGGCTGAGAGTTGGGAGTGAAAAACTGTTTTTT. The chain employs TRBV4-1 and TRBJ1-4; 9 bases line up with TRBD1. The CDR3 is 19 amino acids. Trimming removed 4 bases from V and 7 bases from J; junction bases left unmatched: 19. Germline V gene lookup returns CDR1 MGHRA and CDR2 YSYEKL.

The chain links TRBV10-3 to TRBJ1-1; 12 nucleotides line up with TRBD1. This CDR3 has 14 residues. V lost 8 bases, J lost 4 bases, and 5 bases stayed unmatched. Germline CDR1 ENHRY, CDR2 SYGVKD. The CDR3 loop reads CAIRDRGLGTEAFF. CDR3 nucleotide sequence: TGTGCCATCCGGGACAGGGGGCTGGGCACTGAAGCTTTCTTT.

The chain joins TRBV5-1 to TRBJ2-5; tentative D call: TRBD2 (5 bases). Trimming stripped 1 base from V and 4 bases from J, with 14 bases between. This CDR3 contains 15 residues. From germline, CDR1 is SGHRS and CDR2 YFSETQ. CDR3 in amino acids: CASSLNQPEGETQYF. The CDR3 nucleotides read TGCGCCAGCAGCTTGAATCAACCCGAGGGAGAGACCCAGTACTTC.

The chain couples TRBV2 to TRBJ2-3; 7 nucleotides match TRBD1. The CDR3 is made up of 12 amino acids. Germline trimming cut 7 bases from V and 5 bases from J; bases unmatched to any gene: 3. Germline V gene data show CDR1 as SNHLY and CDR2 as FYNNEI. DNA for the CDR3: TGTGCCAGCATGAGGGGGCGAGATACGCAGTATTTT. Translating it yields CASMRGRDTQYF.

The rearrangement joins TRBV6-2 or TRBV6-3 to TRBJ1-2; a possible D gene is TRBD1 (5 bases). This CDR3 region has 14 residues. Trimming took off 5 bases at V and 1 base at J, with 11 bases between the two ends. Germline V gives CDR1 MNHEY, CDR2 SVGEGT. CDR3 sequence (DNA): TGTGCCAGCAGTGATCAGACAGATAACTATGGCTACACCTTC. The encoded protein is CASSDQTDNYGYTF.

The genes are TRBV18 and TRBJ1-2, with D uncertain. The V end was cut by 0 bases, the J end by 4 bases, with 9 bases between. The CDR3 totals 14 residues. From germline, CDR1 is KGHSH and CDR2 LQKENI. The CDR3, as DNA: TGTGCCAGCTCACCACCGGCAGCTAGCTATGGCTACACCTTC. Protein product: CASSPPAASYGYTF.

This chain links TRBV6-5 with TRBJ2-1, with 7 nucleotides matching TRBD2. CDR1 and CDR2 (germline): MNHEY, SVGAGI. The CDR3 sequence is 12 residues long. The V and J ends lost 6 bases and 12 bases, in that order; junction bases with no gene match: 8. The DNA of the CDR3 is TGTGCCAGCAGCACAAGCGGGGAGGGGCAGTTCTTC. Amino acid sequence: CASSTSGEGQFF.

This sequence joins TRBV19 and TRBJ2-7, with TRBD2 identical over 7 bases. Looked up from germline, CDR1 is LNHDA and CDR2 is SQIVND (reference sequence). The CDR3 spans 13 residues. With 6 bases clipped from V and 6 bases from J, the junction kept 8 bases outside the gene matches. The CDR3 DNA reads as TGTGCCAGTAGCCCTAGCGGTGGTGGCGAGCAGTACTTC. This translates into CASSPSGGGEQYF.

The chain recombines TRBV5-1 with TRBJ2-1; TRBD2 aligns across 14 bases. The CDR3 length is 15 residues. V shed 4 bases and J 10 bases; nucleotides not matched to a gene: 7. CDR1 is SGHRS, CDR2 YFSETQ, per germline. In DNA form, the CDR3 reads TGCGCCAGCAGCCTGGGACTAGCGGGAGCGGTCGAGCAGTTCTTC. Its translation is CASSLGLAGAVEQFF.

The chain couples TRBV6-6 to TRBJ1-2; 10 bases line up with TRBD1. Germline V lookup: CDR1 MNHNY, CDR2 SVGAGI (reference sequence). The CDR3 is made up of 15 amino acids. V gave up 8 bases and J gave up 4 bases; unmatched junction bases: 10. Here the CDR3 reads CASGRDRGLFYGYTF. Here the CDR3 DNA reads TGTGCCAGCGGCCGGGACAGGGGACTCTTCTATGGCTACACCTTC.

The gene calls are TRBV7-8 and TRBJ2-2, with 8 positions matching TRBD1. Germline V gives CDR1 SGHVS, CDR2 FQNEAQ. Germline trimming cut 5 bases from V and 6 bases from J; bases unmatched to any gene: 5. The CDR3 loop spans 14 amino acids. Here the CDR3 reads CASSLTGVAGELFF. CDR3 nucleotide sequence: TGTGCCAGCAGCCTGACAGGGGTAGCCGGGGAGCTGTTTTTT.

The V gene is TRBV24-1, the J gene TRBJ2-5; D might be TRBD1 (7 bases). This CDR3 contains 17 residues. With 1 base removed from V and 7 bases from J, the gap between germline ends came to 21 bases. The V gene's germline CDR1 is KGHDR and CDR2 SFDVKD. The CDR3 sequence: CATSDFGDGGQRGTQYF. In DNA, the CDR3 is TGTGCCACCAGTGATTTCGGCGACGGGGGACAGCGCGGGACCCAGTACTTC.

The chain combines TRBV11-3 with TRBJ2-1; 13 bases fit TRBD2. Trimming at V came to 5 bases and at J to 0 bases, leaving 10 bases not matched to a gene. The CDR3 runs to 19 residues. The germline V gene encodes CDR1 SGHNT and CDR2 YENEEA. DNA for the CDR3: TGTGCCAGCAGCCCAGGTTGGACTAGCGGGAGTAGCTCCTACAATGAGCAGTTCTTC. Translation: CASSPGWTSGSSSYNEQFF.